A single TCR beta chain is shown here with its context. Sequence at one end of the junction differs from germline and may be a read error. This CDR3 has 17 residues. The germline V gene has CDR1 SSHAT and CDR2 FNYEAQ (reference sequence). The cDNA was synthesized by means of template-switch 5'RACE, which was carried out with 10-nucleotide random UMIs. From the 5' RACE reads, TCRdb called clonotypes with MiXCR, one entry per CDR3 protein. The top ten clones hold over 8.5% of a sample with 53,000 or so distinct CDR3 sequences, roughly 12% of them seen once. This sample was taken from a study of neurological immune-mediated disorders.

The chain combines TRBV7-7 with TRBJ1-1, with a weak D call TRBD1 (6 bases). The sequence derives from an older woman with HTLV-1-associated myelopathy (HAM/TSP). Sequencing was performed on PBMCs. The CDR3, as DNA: TGTGCTAGCAGCTTAGCGGGATTGACAGGAGTGAACACTGAAGCTTTCTTT. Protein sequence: CASSLAGLTGVNTEAFF.